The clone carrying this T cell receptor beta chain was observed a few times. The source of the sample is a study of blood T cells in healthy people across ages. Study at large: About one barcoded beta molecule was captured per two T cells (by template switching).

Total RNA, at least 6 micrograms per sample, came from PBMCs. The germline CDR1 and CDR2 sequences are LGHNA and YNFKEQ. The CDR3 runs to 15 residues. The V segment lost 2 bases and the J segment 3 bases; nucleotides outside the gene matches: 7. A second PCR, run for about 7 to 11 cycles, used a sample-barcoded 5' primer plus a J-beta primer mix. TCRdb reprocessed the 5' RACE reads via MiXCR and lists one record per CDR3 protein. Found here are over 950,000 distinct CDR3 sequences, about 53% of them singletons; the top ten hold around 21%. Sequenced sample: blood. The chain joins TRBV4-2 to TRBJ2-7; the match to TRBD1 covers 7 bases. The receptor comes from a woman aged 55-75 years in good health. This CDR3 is CASSQTGTDSYEQYF. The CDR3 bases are TGTGCCAGCAGCCAAACCGGGACAGACAGCTACGAGCAGTACTTC.